These 29 T cell receptor beta chains share one sample of origin, sequenced in a study of blood T cell repertoires in COVID-19. The data were produced by immunoSEQ multiplex PCR, yet TCRdb's version contains in-frame clones alone and is incomplete. The sample contains fewer than 250,000 clones, about 83% of which appear only once. The material sequenced was peripheral blood. The receptor source for this set is a middle-aged woman with active or convalescent COVID-19.

This sequence joins TRBV6-1 and TRBJ2-3, with 14 bases fitting TRBD2. Germline V gene lookup returns CDR1 MNHNS and CDR2 SASEGT. This CDR3 is 16 amino acids long. Unmatched junction bases numbered 4, after V lost 3 bases and J lost 5 bases. CDR3 region: CASSDLGLAGEDTQYF. CDR3 nucleotides: TGTGCCAGCAGTGATTTGGGACTAGCGGGAGAAGATACGCAGTATTTT.

As concerns this clone: At one end, the junction sequence differs from germline, possibly due to a read error. The chain joins TRBV12-3 or TRBV12-4 to TRBJ1-1, with no clear D. The length of the CDR3 is 13 residues. In DNA, the CDR3 is TGTGCCAGCAGCTTAGGCGGGTTGACTGAAGCTTTCTTT. This encodes CASSLGGLTEAFF.

This sequence joins TRBV28 and TRBJ2-2, with TRBD1 matching 7 bases. The CDR3 is 15 amino acids. J was trimmed by 5 bases and V by 7 bases; bases with no gene match: 10. The germline V gene encodes CDR1 MDHEN and CDR2 SYDVKM. The DNA for the CDR3 is TGTGCCAGCACCCTTGGTGACAGGGAGACCGGGGAGCTGTTTTTT. The encoded protein is CASTLGDRETGELFF.

The chain carries TRBV6-2 or TRBV6-3 and TRBJ1-4, with a weak D call TRBD1 (5 bases). Germline lookup yields CDR1 MNHEY and CDR2 SVGEGT. V dropped 2 bases and J dropped 7 bases, with 14 bases sitting between them. The length of the CDR3 is 15 residues. This CDR3 reads CASSYEGLSIEKLFF. The CDR3 bases are TGTGCCAGCAGTTACGAGGGACTGAGTATTGAAAAACTGTTTTTT.

The genes are TRBV7-2 and TRBJ1-4; 11 nucleotides align to TRBD1. Germline values: CDR1 SGHTA, CDR2 FQGNSA. The J segment lost 10 bases and the V segment lost 1 base, leaving 5 bases of the junction unmatched. The CDR3 extends over 15 amino acids. CDR3 amino acids: CASSLDGTGGRKLFF. CDR3 coding DNA: TGTGCCAGCAGCTTAGATGGGACAGGGGGACGAAAACTGTTTTTT.

This chain uses TRBV3-1 (or the pseudogene TRBV3-2) with TRBJ1-1; 9 positions agree with TRBD1. In germline, CDR1 is LGHDT, CDR2 YNNKEL (reference sequence). V lost 3 bases to trimming and J lost 0 bases; unmatched junction nucleotides: 2. This CDR3 is built from 15 residues. DNA for the CDR3: TGTGCCAGCAGCCAGGACAGGGGCCTGAACACTGAAGCTTTCTTT. Amino acids: CASSQDRGLNTEAFF.

The chain employs TRBV12-3 or TRBV12-4 and TRBJ1-1; no definite D call. Trimming left V 1 base short and J 8 bases short, with 5 bases between. The CDR3 loop spans 11 amino acids. In nucleotides, the CDR3 is TGTGCCAGCAGTTTAGTACAGGAAGCTTTCTTT. Protein product: CASSLVQEAFF.

This clone appeared a single time. This rearrangement joins TRBV30 to TRBJ1-5; possibly TRBD1 for D (6 bases). V lost 5 bases and J 11 bases, leaving 19 bases between the germline ends. Per the germline V gene, CDR1 is GTSNPN and CDR2 is SVGIG (reference sequence). The CDR3 consists of 13 residues. CDR3 nucleotide sequence: TGTGCCTGGGACAGGAGCGGGGGGTCGGCCCAGCATTTT. Translating gives CAWDRSGGSAQHF.

The chain joins TRBV6-6 to TRBJ1-3, with 7 bases that match TRBD1. Germline CDR1 and CDR2: MNHNY and SVGAGI (reference sequence). The CDR3 has 16 residues. After removal of 5 bases from V and 3 bases from J, the junction contained 10 bases not matched to a gene. This CDR3 is CASSNRGQGGGNTIYF. The CDR3 region has the DNA TGTGCCAGCAGTAACCGAGGGCAGGGGGGTGGAAACACCATATATTTT.

This chain joins TRBV9 and TRBJ2-3; weak D call: TRBD1 (6 bases). The CDR3 has 17 amino acids. Trimming took 3 bases from V and 5 from J, leaving 22 bases between them. Germline V gene lookup returns CDR1 SGDLS and CDR2 YYNGEE. CDR3 region: CASSGLHGTTYGDTQYF. For the CDR3, the DNA is TGTGCCAGCAGCGGCCTTCACGGGACAACCTACGGAGATACGCAGTATTTT.

The J gene is TRBJ1-1, the V gene TRBV5-5; D is perhaps TRBD1 (5 bases). Germline V lookup: CDR1 SGHKS, CDR2 YYEKEE (reference sequence). Trimming removed 7 bases from V and 7 bases from J, with 14 bases in between. CDR3 length: 12 residues. The CDR3: CASAQAMLEAFF. CDR3 bases: TGTGCCAGCGCACAGGCAATGCTTGAAGCTTTCTTT.

With respect to this clone: An end of the junction does not agree with germline; a read error may underlie this. V gene TRBV28 combines with J gene TRBJ1-4; tentatively, D is TRBD1 (6 bases). This CDR3 region has 14 residues. Germline CDR1 is MDHEN and CDR2 is SYDVKM. This CDR3 is CASREGGGRKKLVF. CDR3 in DNA: TGTGCCAGCAGAGAGGGGGGGGGCAGGAAAAAACTGGTTTTT.

The chain couples TRBV19 to TRBJ1-2, with 8 bases identical to TRBD1. With 5 bases clipped from V and 2 bases from J, the junction kept 4 bases outside the gene matches. CDR1 LNHDA and CDR2 SQIVND come from the germline V gene (reference sequence). The CDR3 is made up of 14 amino acids. The CDR3 region is CASSARTGNYGYTF. In DNA, the CDR3 is TGTGCCAGTAGTGCCCGGACAGGGAACTATGGCTACACCTTC.

V is TRBV7-2 and J is TRBJ2-7; 10 nucleotides match TRBD1. The CDR3 has 15 residues. Trimming cost V 4 bases and J 7 bases; bases outside gene matches: 10. The germline V gene encodes CDR1 SGHTA and CDR2 FQGNSA. CDR3 DNA: TGTGCCAGCAGCTCTACCGGGACAGGGGTGAGGGAGCAGTACTTC. Its protein product is CASSSTGTGVREQYF. Full variable domain (outside the CDR3, taken from reference TRBV7-2 and TRBJ2-7): GAGVSQSPSNKVTEKGKDVELRCDPISGHTALYWYRQSLGQGLEFLIYFQGNSAPDKSGLPSDRFSAERTGGSVSTLTIQRTQQEDSAVYLCASSSTGTGVREQYFGPGTRLTVT.

The chain joins TRBV12-5 to TRBJ1-5; TRBD1 agrees at 11 bases. After removal of 8 bases from V and 4 bases from J, the junction contained 13 bases not matched to a gene. The CDR3 is 17 amino acids. Germline V CDR1 and CDR2: LGHNT, FRNRAP. The CDR3 sequence: CASLNTDRGRVNQPQHF. As DNA, the CDR3 is TGTGCTAGTCTGAACACGGACAGGGGGCGAGTGAATCAGCCCCAGCATTTT.

This clone was picked up a small number of times. The chain couples TRBV9 to TRBJ2-7; TRBD2 matches at 11 bases. Trimming removed 4 bases from V and 1 base from J; junction bases left unmatched: 7. The CDR3 is 16 amino acids. The V gene's germline CDR1 is SGDLS and CDR2 YYNGEE. CDR3 sequence: CASSPSGTSGSYEQYF. The CDR3 bases are TGTGCCAGCAGCCCTTCCGGGACTAGCGGTTCCTACGAGCAGTACTTC. Full variable domain (outside the CDR3, taken from reference TRBV9 and TRBJ2-7): DSGVTQTPKHLITATGQRVTLRCSPRSGDLSVYWYQQSLDQGLQFLIQYYNGEERAKGNILERFSAQQFPDLHSELNLSSLELGDSALYFCASSPSGTSGSYEQYFGPGTRLTVT.

The chain uses TRBV2 and TRBJ2-5; 9 bases line up with TRBD1. This CDR3 has 15 amino acids. Germline-derived CDR1 and CDR2 are SNHLY and FYNNEI. Unmatched junction bases numbered 5, after V lost 6 bases and J lost 0 bases. The CDR3 reads CASSGRDRDQETQYF. The CDR3 DNA reads as TGTGCCAGCAGCGGCCGGGACAGGGACCAAGAGACCCAGTACTTC. Together with reference TRBV2 and TRBJ2-5, the CDR3 gives the full variable domain: EPEVTQTPSHQVTQMGQEVILRCVPISNHLYFYWYRQILGQKVEFLVSFYNNEISEKSEIFDDQFSVERPDGSNFTLKIRSTKLEDSAMYFCASSGRDRDQETQYFGPGTRLLVL.

The chain joins TRBV11-3 to TRBJ2-6; D is undetermined. CDR3 size: 17 residues. Trimming took 5 bases from V and 0 from J, leaving 14 bases between them. Germline V gives CDR1 SGHNT, CDR2 YENEEA. CDR3 loop: CASSPDSLFSGANVLTF. CDR3 in DNA: TGTGCCAGCAGCCCTGATTCACTCTTCTCTGGGGCCAACGTCCTGACTTTC.

This rearrangement joins TRBV12-3 or TRBV12-4 to TRBJ1-5; D gene unclear. Trimming cost V 5 bases and J 0 bases, with 5 bases left between them. The CDR3 contains 13 residues. The CDR3 nucleotides are TGTGCCAGCAGTCCTTATAGCAATCAGCCCCAGCATTTT. It is translated as CASSPYSNQPQHF.

The chain couples TRBV19 to TRBJ1-2; 9 bases line up with TRBD1. Germline V gives CDR1 LNHDA, CDR2 SQIVND (reference sequence). The CDR3 extends over 15 amino acids. The junction had 5 bases not matched to a gene; V was cut back by 4 bases and J by 2 bases. CDR3 sequence: CASSTAGTGNYGYTF. The CDR3 bases are TGTGCCAGTAGTACGGCCGGGACAGGGAACTATGGCTACACCTTC.

The rearrangement links TRBV24-1 to TRBJ2-7; D is undetermined. Trimming shortened V by 5 bases and J by 1 base, and 5 bases separated the two germline ends. This CDR3 has 12 residues. CDR1 KGHDR and CDR2 SFDVKD come from the germline V gene. CDR3 bases: TGTGCCACCAGTGGCGGATCCTACGAGCAGTACTTC. This encodes CATSGGSYEQYF.

J is TRBJ2-7 and V is TRBV30, with D possibly matching TRBD2 (6 bases). V was trimmed by 4 bases and J by 9 bases, leaving 19 bases between them. The CDR3 length is 13 residues. Germline CDR1 is GTSNPN and CDR2 is SVGIG (reference sequence). CDR3 loop: CAWNPEGTLAQYF. CDR3 coding DNA: TGTGCCTGGAACCCGGAGGGGACGCTCGCGCAGTACTTC.

This chain links TRBV6-5 with TRBJ1-2, with a possible D match to TRBD1 (6 bases). The CDR3 extends over 14 amino acids. Trimming removed 6 bases from V and 4 bases from J, with 15 bases in between. CDR1 and CDR2 (germline): MNHEY, SVGAGI. In DNA form, the CDR3 reads TGTGCCAGCAGAGAGGGGGTCCCTGTCTATGGCTACACCTTC. Residues: CASREGVPVYGYTF.

DNA of the CDR3: TGTGCCAGCAGCGTAGTTGACAGGGGGACAGATACGCAGTATTTT. Protein sequence: CASSVVDRGTDTQYF. The chain links TRBV9 to TRBJ2-3; 9 bases match TRBD1. Per the germline V gene, CDR1 is SGDLS and CDR2 is YYNGEE. V lost 0 bases to trimming and J lost 3 bases; unmatched junction nucleotides: 2. The CDR3 is 15 residues long.

The chain carries TRBV28 and TRBJ1-2; 9 bases are a match to TRBD1. The germline gives CDR1 MDHEN, CDR2 SYDVKM. Trimming took 3 bases from V and 1 from J; bases not matched to a gene: 6. The CDR3 consists of 16 residues. DNA of the CDR3: TGTGCCAGCAGTTTGGTACAGGGGGCTATTAACTATGGCTACACCTTC. Residues: CASSLVQGAINYGYTF.

The chain carries TRBV7-8 and TRBJ1-5, with 8 bases fitting TRBD1. Per the germline V gene, CDR1 is SGHVS and CDR2 is FQNEAQ. The V and J ends lost 5 bases and 1 base, in that order; junction bases with no gene match: 7. This CDR3 region has 16 residues. CDR3 bases: TGTGCCAGCAGCCTAACTACAGGGGGGAGCAATCAGCCCCAGCATTTT. The encoded protein is CASSLTTGGSNQPQHF.

The rearrangement joins TRBV24-1 to TRBJ2-5; perhaps TRBD1 as D (7 bases). CDR1 is KGHDR, CDR2 SFDVKD, per germline. This CDR3 has 15 residues. Trimming left V 9 bases short and J 5 bases short, with 21 bases between. In nucleotides, the CDR3 is TGTGCCACCGCACAGAGGAGGGGGCGAGGGGAGACCCAGTACTTC. Its translation: CATAQRRGRGETQYF.

This clone was recorded once. The rearrangement joins TRBV10-2 to TRBJ1-2; a possible D gene is TRBD1 (5 bases). This CDR3 has 12 residues. CDR1 is WSHSY, CDR2 SAAADI, per germline. V lost 8 bases, J lost 7 bases, and 14 bases lay in between. This CDR3 is CASREGRSGYTF. In nucleotides, the CDR3 is TGCGCCAGCCGGGAGGGGAGGAGTGGCTACACCTTC.

DNA of the CDR3: TGCAGTGCTAGTAGAGGACAGGCCTTCTACGAGCAGTACTTC. It yields the protein CSASRGQAFYEQYF. The chain is built from TRBV20-1 and TRBJ2-7, with 7 bases that match TRBD1. CDR3 length equals 14 residues. V dropped 3 bases and J dropped 3; count of bases not matched to a gene: 8. Germline V gene lookup returns CDR1 DFQATT and CDR2 SNEGSKA (reference sequence).